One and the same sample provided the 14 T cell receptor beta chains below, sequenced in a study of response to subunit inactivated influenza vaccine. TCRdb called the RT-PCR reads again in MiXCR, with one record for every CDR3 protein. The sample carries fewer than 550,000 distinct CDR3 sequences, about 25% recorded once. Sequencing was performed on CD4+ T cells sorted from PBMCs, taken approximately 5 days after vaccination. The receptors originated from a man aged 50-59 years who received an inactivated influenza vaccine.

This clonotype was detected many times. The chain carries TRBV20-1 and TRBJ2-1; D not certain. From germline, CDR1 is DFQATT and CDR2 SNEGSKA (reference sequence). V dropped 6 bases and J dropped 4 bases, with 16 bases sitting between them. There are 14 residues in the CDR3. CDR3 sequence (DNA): TGCAGTGCCGGACCGCTTAATTTTTACAATGAGCAGTTCTTC. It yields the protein CSAGPLNFYNEQFF.

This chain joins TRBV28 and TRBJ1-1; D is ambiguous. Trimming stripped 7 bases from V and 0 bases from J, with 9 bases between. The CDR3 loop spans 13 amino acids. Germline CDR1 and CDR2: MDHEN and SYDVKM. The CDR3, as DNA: TGTGCCAGCACACCTTCCATGAACACTGAAGCTTTCTTT. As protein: CASTPSMNTEAFF. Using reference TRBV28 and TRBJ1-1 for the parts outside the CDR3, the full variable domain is DVKVTQSSRYLVKRTGEKVFLECVQDMDHENMFWYRQDPGLGLRLIYFSYDVKMKEKGDIPEGYSVSREKKERFSLILESASTNQTSMYLCASTPSMNTEAFFGQGTRLTVV.

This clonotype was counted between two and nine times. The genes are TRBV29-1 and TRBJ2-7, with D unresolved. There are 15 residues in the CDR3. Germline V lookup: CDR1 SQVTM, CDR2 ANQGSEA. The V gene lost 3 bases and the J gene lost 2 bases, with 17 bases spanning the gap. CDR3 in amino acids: CSVDGLGPAAYEQYF. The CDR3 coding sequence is TGCAGCGTTGACGGTTTAGGCCCAGCAGCCTACGAGCAGTACTTC.

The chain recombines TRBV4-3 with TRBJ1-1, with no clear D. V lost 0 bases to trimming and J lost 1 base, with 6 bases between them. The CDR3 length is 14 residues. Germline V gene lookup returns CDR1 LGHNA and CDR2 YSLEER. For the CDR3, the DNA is TGCGCCAGCAGCCAAGACGGCAGGAACACTGAAGCTTTCTTT. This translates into CASSQDGRNTEAFF.

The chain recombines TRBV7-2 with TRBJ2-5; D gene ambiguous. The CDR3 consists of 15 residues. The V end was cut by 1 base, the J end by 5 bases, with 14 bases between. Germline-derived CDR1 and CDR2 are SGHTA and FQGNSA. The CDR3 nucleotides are TGTGCCAGCAGCTTAGACACTACTTTCGGGGAGACCCAGTACTTC. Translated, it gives CASSLDTTFGETQYF.

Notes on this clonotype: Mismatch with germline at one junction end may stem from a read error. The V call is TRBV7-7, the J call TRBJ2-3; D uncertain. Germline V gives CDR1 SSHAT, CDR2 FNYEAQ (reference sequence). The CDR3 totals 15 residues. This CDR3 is CASSLLGSGTDTQYF. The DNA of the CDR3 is TGTGCTAGCAGCTTACTGGGTTCTGGCACAGATACGCAGTATTTT.

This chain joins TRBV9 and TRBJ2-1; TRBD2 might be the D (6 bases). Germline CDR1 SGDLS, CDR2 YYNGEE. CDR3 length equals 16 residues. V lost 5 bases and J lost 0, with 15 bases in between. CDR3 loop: CASSPGSYSSYNEQFF. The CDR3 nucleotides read TGTGCCAGCAGTCCCGGGAGCTATAGCTCCTACAATGAGCAGTTCTTC.

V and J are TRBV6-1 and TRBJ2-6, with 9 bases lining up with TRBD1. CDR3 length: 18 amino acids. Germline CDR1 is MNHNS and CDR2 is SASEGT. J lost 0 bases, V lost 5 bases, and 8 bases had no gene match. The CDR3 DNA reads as TGTGCCAGCAGTCGACAGGGGGTACGCTCCTCTGGGGCCAACGTCCTGACTTTC. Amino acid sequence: CASSRQGVRSSGANVLTF.

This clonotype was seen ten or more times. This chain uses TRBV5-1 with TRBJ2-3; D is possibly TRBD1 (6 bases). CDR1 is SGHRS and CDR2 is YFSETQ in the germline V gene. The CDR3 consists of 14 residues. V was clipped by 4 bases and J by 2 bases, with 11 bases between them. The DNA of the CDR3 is TGCGCCAGCAGCCTGGGACAAGACACAGATACGCAGTATTTT. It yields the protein CASSLGQDTDTQYF.

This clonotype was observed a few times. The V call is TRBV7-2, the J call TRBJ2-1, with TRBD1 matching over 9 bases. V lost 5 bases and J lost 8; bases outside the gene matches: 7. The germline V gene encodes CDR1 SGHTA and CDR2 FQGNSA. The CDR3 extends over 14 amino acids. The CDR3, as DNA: TGTGCCAGCAGCCGGGGACAGGGTCTAGATGAGCAGTTCTTC. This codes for CASSRGQGLDEQFF.

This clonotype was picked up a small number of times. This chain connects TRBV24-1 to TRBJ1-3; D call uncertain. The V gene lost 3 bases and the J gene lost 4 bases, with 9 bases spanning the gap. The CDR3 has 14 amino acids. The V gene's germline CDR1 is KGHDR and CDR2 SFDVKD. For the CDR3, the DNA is TGTGCCACCAGTGATCCGTCTCGAGGAAACACCATATATTTT. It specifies CATSDPSRGNTIYF.

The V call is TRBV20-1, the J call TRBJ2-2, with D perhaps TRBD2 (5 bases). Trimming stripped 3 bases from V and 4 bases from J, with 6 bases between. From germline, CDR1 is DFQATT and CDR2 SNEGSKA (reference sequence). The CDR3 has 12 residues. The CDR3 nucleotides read TGCAGTGCTAGTCGGGGCACCGGGGAGCTGTTTTTT. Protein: CSASRGTGELFF.

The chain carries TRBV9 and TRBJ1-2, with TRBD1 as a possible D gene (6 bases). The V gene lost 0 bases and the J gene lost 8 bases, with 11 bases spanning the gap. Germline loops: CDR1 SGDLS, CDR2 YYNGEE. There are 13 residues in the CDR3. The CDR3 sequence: CASSVVQGGGYTF. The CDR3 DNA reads TGTGCCAGCAGCGTAGTACAGGGAGGGGGCTACACCTTC.

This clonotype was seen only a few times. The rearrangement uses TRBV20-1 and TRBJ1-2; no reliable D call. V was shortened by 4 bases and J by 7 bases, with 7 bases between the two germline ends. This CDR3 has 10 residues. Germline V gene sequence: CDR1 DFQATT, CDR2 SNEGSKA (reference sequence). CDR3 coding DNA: TGCAGTGCTAAAGACGGTGGCTACACCTTC. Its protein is CSAKDGGYTF.